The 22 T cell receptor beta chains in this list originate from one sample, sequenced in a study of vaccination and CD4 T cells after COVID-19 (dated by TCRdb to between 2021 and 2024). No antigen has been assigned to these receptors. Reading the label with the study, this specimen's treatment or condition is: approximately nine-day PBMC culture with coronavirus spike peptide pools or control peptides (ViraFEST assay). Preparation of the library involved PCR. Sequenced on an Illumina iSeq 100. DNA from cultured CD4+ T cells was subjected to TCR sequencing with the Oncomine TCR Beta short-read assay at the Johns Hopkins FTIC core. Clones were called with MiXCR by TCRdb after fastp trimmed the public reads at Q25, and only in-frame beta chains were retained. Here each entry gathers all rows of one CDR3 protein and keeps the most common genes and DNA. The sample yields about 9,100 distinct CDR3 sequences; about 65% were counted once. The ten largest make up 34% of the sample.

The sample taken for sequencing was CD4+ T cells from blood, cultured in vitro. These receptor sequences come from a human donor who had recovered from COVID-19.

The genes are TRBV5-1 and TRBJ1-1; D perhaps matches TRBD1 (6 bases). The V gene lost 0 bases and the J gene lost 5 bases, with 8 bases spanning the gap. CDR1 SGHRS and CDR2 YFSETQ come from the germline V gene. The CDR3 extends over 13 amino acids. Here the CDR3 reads CASSLERGTEAFF. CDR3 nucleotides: TGCGCCAGCAGCTTGGAGAGGGGGACTGAAGCTTTCTTT.

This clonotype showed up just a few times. CDR3 loop: CASRENQETQYF. CDR3 nucleotide sequence: TGTGCCAGCAGGGAGAATCAAGAGACCCAGTACTTC. The V and J genes are TRBV2 and TRBJ2-5, with D hard to call. The CDR3 is 12 amino acids. Looked up from germline, CDR1 is SNHLY and CDR2 is FYNNEI. V lost 6 bases, J lost 2 bases, and 7 bases lay in between.

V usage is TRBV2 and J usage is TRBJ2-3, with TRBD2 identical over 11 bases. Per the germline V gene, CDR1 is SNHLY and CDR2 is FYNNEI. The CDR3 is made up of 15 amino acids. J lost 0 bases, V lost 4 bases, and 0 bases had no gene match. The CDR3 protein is CASSGTSGSTDTQYF. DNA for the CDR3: TGTGCCAGCAGTGGGACTAGCGGGAGCACAGATACGCAGTATTTT. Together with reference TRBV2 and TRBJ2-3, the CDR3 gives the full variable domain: EPEVTQTPSHQVTQMGQEVILRCVPISNHLYFYWYRQILGQKVEFLVSFYNNEISEKSEIFDDQFSVERPDGSNFTLKIRSTKLEDSAMYFCASSGTSGSTDTQYFGPGTRLTVL.

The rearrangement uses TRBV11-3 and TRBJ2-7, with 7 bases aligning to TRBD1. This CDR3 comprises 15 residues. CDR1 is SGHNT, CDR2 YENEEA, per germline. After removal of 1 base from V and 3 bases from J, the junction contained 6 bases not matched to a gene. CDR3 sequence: CASSLGDSEDYEQYF. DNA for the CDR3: TGTGCCAGCAGCTTAGGGGACAGTGAGGACTACGAGCAGTACTTC.

The CDR3 spells CSARDSGGGQETQYF. DNA for the CDR3: TGCAGTGCTAGAGATTCAGGCGGGGGCCAAGAGACCCAGTACTTC. V is TRBV20-1 and J is TRBJ2-5; 7 nucleotides match TRBD2. Germline V gene sequence: CDR1 DFQATT, CDR2 SNEGSKA (reference sequence). V lost 0 bases and J lost 1; bases outside the gene matches: 5. CDR3 length: 15 residues.

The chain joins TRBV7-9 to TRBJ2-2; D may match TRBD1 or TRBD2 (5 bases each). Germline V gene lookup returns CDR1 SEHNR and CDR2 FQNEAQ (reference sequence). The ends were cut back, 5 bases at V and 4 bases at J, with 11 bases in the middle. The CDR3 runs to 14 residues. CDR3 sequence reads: CASSRGSITGELFF. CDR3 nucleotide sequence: TGTGCCAGCAGCCGGGGCTCGATCACCGGGGAGCTGTTTTTT.

CDR3 in amino acids: CASSLQETQYF. DNA of the CDR3: TGTGCCAGCAGCCTCCAAGAGACCCAGTACTTC. V usage is TRBV27 and J usage is TRBJ2-5, with unresolved D. V was trimmed by 6 bases and J by 1 base, leaving 3 bases between them. This CDR3 has 11 amino acids. From germline, CDR1 is MNHEY and CDR2 SMNVEV (reference sequence).

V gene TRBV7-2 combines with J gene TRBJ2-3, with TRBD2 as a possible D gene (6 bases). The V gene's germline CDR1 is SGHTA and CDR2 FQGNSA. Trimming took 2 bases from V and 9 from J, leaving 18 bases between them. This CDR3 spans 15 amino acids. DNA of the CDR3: TGTGCCAGCAGCTTATGGGCGGGATCCGAGGAGACGCAGTATTTT. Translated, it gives CASSLWAGSEETQYF.

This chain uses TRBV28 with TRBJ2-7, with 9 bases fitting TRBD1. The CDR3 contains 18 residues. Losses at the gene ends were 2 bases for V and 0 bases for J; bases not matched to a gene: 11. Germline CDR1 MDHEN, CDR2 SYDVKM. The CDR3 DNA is TGTGCCAGCAGTTTAGTCGGGACAGGGCCTCTAAGCTCCTACGAGCAGTACTTC. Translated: CASSLVGTGPLSSYEQYF.

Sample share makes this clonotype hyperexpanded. The CDR3 sequence: CASTDTLLAANTGELFF. In nucleotides, the CDR3 is TGTGCCAGCACCGATACCTTGCTAGCCGCCAACACCGGGGAGCTGTTTTTT. The chain combines TRBV6-2 or TRBV6-3 with TRBJ2-2, with a possible D match to TRBD2 (5 bases). V was trimmed by 7 bases and J by 2 bases, leaving 20 bases between them. The CDR3 covers 17 residues. The germline V gene encodes CDR1 MNHEY and CDR2 SVGEGT.

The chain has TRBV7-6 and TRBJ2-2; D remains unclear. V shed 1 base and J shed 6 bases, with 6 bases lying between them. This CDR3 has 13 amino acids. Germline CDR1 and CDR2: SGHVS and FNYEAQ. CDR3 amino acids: CASSLVGSGELFF. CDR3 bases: TGTGCCAGCAGCTTAGTCGGCTCCGGGGAGCTGTTTTTT. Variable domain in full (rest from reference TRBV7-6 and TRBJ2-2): GAGVSQSPRYKVTKRGQDVALRCDPISGHVSLYWYRQALGQGPEFLTYFNYEAQQDKSGLPNDRFSAERPEGSISTLTIQRTEQRDSAMYRCASSLVGSGELFFGEGSRLTVL.

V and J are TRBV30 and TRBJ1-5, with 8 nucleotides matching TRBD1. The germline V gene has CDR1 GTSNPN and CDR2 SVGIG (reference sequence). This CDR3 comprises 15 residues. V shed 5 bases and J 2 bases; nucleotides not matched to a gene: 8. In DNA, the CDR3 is TGTGCCTGGGGGACAGGTGCCGGAGGCAATCAGCCCCAGCATTTT. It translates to CAWGTGAGGNQPQHF.

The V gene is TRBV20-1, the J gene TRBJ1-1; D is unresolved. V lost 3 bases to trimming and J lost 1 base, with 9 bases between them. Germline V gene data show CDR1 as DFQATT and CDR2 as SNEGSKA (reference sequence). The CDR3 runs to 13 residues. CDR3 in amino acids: CSASRTENTEAFF. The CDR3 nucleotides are TGCAGTGCTAGTCGAACAGAGAACACTGAAGCTTTCTTT.

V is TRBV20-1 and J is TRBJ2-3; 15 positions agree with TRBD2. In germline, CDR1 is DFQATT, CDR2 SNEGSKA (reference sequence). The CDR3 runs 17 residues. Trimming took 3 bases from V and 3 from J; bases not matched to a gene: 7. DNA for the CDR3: TGCAGTGCTAGCTACGGACTAGCGGGAGGGGGAACAGATACGCAGTATTTT. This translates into CSASYGLAGGGTDTQYF.

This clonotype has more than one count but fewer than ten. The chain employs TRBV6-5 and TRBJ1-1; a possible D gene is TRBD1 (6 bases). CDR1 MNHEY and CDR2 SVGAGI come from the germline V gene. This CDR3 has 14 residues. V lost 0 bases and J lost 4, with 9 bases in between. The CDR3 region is CASSYSTGSTEAFF. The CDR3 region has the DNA TGTGCCAGCAGTTACTCCACAGGGAGCACTGAAGCTTTCTTT.

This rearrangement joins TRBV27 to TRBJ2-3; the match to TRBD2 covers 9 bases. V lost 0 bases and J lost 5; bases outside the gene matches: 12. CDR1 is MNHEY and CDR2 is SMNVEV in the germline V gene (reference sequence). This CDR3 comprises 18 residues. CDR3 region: CASSLSIPSGIGGDTQYF. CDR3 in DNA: TGTGCCAGCAGTTTATCCATCCCTAGCGGGATTGGAGGAGATACGCAGTATTTT.

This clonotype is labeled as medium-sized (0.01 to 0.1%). CDR3 DNA: TGTGCCAGCAGTTACGGAGCGGGGGGAAGGGATGAGCAGTTCTTC. Translation: CASSYGAGGRDEQFF. The gene calls are TRBV6-2 or TRBV6-3 and TRBJ2-1, with TRBD2 matching 9 bases. Germline V CDR1 and CDR2: MNHEY, SVGEGT. The CDR3 contains 15 residues. V shed 2 bases, J shed 8 bases, and the junction held 7 bases outside the gene matches.

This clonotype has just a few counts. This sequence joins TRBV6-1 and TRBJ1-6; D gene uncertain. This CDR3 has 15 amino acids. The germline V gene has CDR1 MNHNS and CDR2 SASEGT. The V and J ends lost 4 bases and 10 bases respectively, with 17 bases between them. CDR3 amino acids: CASSVSPSEGSPLHF. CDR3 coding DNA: TGTGCCAGCAGTGTCAGTCCGTCCGAGGGCTCACCCCTCCACTTT.

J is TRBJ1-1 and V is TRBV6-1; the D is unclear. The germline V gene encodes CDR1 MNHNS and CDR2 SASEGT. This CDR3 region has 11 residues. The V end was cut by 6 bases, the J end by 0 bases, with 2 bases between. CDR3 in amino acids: CASRVNTEAFF. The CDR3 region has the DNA TGTGCCAGCAGGGTGAACACTGAAGCTTTCTTT.

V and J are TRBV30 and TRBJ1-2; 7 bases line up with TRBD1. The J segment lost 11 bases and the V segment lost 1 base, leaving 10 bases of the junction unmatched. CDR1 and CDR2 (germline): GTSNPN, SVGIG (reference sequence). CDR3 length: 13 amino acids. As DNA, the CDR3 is TGTGCCTGGAGTGCCCGGATGGGGACAGCATACACCTTC. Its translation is CAWSARMGTAYTF.

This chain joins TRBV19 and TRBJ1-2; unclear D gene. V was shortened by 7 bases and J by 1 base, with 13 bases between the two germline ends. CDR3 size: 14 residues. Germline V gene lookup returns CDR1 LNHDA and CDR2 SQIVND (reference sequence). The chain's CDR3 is CASTPQALNYGYTF. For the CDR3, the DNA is TGTGCCAGTACCCCCCAGGCCCTTAACTATGGCTACACCTTC.

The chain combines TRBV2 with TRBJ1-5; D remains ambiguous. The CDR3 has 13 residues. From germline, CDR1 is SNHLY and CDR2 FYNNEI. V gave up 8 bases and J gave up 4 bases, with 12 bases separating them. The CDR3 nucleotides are TGTGCCAGCCGGGAGGTACAAAATCAGCCCCAGCATTTT. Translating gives CASREVQNQPQHF.